The 10 T cell receptor beta chains below all came from one sample that was sequenced in a study of preoperative IRX-2 immunotherapy in early breast cancer. The sample's treatment: preoperative locoregional IRX-2 cytokine immunotherapy. Clones were sequenced by immunoSEQ multiplex PCR, and TCRdb holds only the in-frame ones, with some missing. The table includes about 98,000 clones, 75% to 90% detected once. The input for sequencing was tumor tissue, taken after IRX-2 immunotherapy. Receptors originate from a human donor with breast cancer.

The V and J genes are TRBV5-1 and TRBJ2-2; a possible D gene is TRBD1 (6 bases). CDR1 SGHRS and CDR2 YFSETQ come from the germline V gene. This CDR3 is built from 17 residues. The V end was cut by 0 bases, the J end by 4 bases, with 16 bases between. CDR3 in amino acids: CASSLAILDRPTGELFF. CDR3 nucleotides: TGCGCCAGCAGCTTGGCCATACTGGACAGACCCACCGGGGAGCTGTTTTTT.

The V and J genes are TRBV30 and TRBJ1-1; possibly TRBD1 for D (5 bases). This CDR3 has 14 amino acids. The germline V and J ends were trimmed by 4 bases and 5 bases, with 17 bases remaining between them. Germline CDR1 is GTSNPN and CDR2 is SVGIG (reference sequence). The CDR3 protein is CAWNPDSRVTEAFF. CDR3 nucleotide sequence: TGTGCCTGGAATCCCGATTCCAGGGTAACTGAAGCTTTCTTT.

The chain uses TRBV9 and TRBJ1-3; TRBD1 agrees at 10 bases. Germline V gene data show CDR1 as SGDLS and CDR2 as YYNGEE. Trimming took 3 bases from V and 7 from J; bases not matched to a gene: 7. This CDR3 is built from 15 residues. This chain's CDR3 is CASSGTGTGDNTIYF. The CDR3 DNA sequence: TGTGCCAGCAGCGGTACCGGGACAGGGGATAACACCATATATTTT.

The chain recombines TRBV5-1 with TRBJ2-7, with TRBD1 matching 7 bases. CDR1 and CDR2 from the germline V gene are SGHRS and YFSETQ. Trimming cost V 6 bases and J 0 bases; bases outside gene matches: 6. The CDR3 runs 14 residues. CDR3 in amino acids: CASTSGQFSYEQYF. CDR3 DNA: TGCGCCAGCACATCGGGACAGTTCTCCTACGAGCAGTACTTC.

This rearrangement joins TRBV2 to TRBJ2-7; possibly TRBD2 for D (5 bases). This CDR3 has 12 amino acids. In germline, CDR1 is SNHLY, CDR2 FYNNEI. Between the trimmed V and J ends, which lost 4 bases and 6 bases, there was a span of 10 bases. The CDR3 sequence is CASSGLALEQYF. The DNA of the CDR3 is TGTGCCAGCAGTGGCCTAGCCCTCGAGCAGTACTTC.

The chain links TRBV15 to TRBJ1-1, with D tentatively TRBD1 (5 bases). The CDR3 extends over 14 amino acids. The V end was cut by 5 bases, the J end by 1 base, with 11 bases between. Germline V CDR1 and CDR2: LNHNV, YYDKDF (reference sequence). The DNA of the CDR3 is TGTGCCACCAGCGCTACGAGGGGGAACACTGAAGCTTTCTTT. It is translated as CATSATRGNTEAFF. Together with reference TRBV15 and TRBJ1-1, the CDR3 gives the full variable domain: DAMVIQNPRYQVTQFGKPVTLSCSQTLNHNVMYWYQQKSSQAPKLLFHYYDKDFNNEADTPDNFQSRRPNTSFCFLDIRSPGLGDTAMYLCATSATRGNTEAFFGQGTRLTVV.

The chain uses TRBV5-1 and TRBJ2-3; no reliable D call. The CDR3 loop spans 16 amino acids. Germline assignment: CDR1 SGHRS and CDR2 YFSETQ. Trimming took off 0 bases at V and 0 bases at J, with 11 bases between the two ends. As DNA, the CDR3 is TGCGCCAGCAGCTTGGAAGGAGCTACTAGCACAGATACGCAGTATTTT. Residues: CASSLEGATSTDTQYF.

This chain uses TRBV6-4 with TRBJ1-2; the D gene is possibly TRBD1 (5 bases). The CDR3 loop spans 13 amino acids. The V gene's germline CDR1 is MRHNA and CDR2 SNTAGT. V was clipped by 6 bases and J by 7 bases, with 15 bases between them. This CDR3 is CASREEGVGGYTF. In nucleotides, the CDR3 is TGTGCCAGCAGAGAAGAAGGGGTGGGTGGCTACACCTTC.

This clone was observed a single time. The gene calls are TRBV6-4 and TRBJ1-2; 8 nucleotides match TRBD1. The CDR3 length is 12 residues. CDR1 and CDR2 from the germline V gene are MRHNA and SNTAGT. The ends lost 5 bases at V and 8 bases at J; junction bases unmatched: 4. CDR3 loop: CASSSDRGGYTF. In DNA form, the CDR3 reads TGTGCCAGCAGTTCTGACAGGGGAGGCTACACCTTC.

V usage is TRBV5-1 and J usage is TRBJ1-4, with D hard to call. Between the trimmed V and J ends, which lost 4 bases and 8 bases, there was a span of 15 bases. The CDR3 runs 14 residues. Germline CDR1 and CDR2: SGHRS and YFSETQ. CDR3 bases: TGCGCCAGCAGCCTTGCGTTAGGGAACGAAAAACTGTTTTTT. Protein: CASSLALGNEKLFF. The full variable domain, completed using reference TRBV5-1 and TRBJ1-4, is KAGVTQTPRYLIKTRGQQVTLSCSPISGHRSVSWYQQTPGQGLQFLFEYFSETQRNKGNFPGRFSGRQFSNSRSEMNVSTLELGDSALYLCASSLALGNEKLFFGSGTQLSVL.